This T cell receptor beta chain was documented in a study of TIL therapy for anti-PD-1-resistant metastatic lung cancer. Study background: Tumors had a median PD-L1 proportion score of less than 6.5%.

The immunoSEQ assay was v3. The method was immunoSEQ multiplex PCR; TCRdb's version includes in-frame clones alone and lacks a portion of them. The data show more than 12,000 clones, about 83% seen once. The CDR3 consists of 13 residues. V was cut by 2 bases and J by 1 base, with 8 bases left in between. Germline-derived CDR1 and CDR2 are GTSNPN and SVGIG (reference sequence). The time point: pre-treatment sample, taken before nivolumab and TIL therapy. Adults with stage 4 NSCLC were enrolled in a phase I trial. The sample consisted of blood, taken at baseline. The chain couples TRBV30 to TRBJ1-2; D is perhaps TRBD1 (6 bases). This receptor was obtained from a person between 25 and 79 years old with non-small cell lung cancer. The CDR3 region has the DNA TGTGCCTGGAGTAGGGGGGTTAACTATGGCTACACCTTC. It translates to CAWSRGVNYGYTF.